This TCR beta chain was recovered during a study of response to subunit inactivated influenza vaccine. Broader study findings: It was suggested by the authors that few new T cells are recruited by each seasonal influenza vaccination.

Germline lookup yields CDR1 SGHAT and CDR2 FQNNGV. The CDR3 totals 15 residues. V trimming: 3 bases; J trimming: 0 bases; junction bases outside the gene matches: 3. A single record per CDR3 protein comes from TCRdb applying MiXCR to the RT-PCR reads. The top ten hold 11% of the sample, which has about 780,000 distinct CDR3 sequences, about a fifth seen once. This clonotype appeared many times. The antigen remains unidentified. Source: PBMCs from blood, taken roughly 5 days after vaccination. This rearrangement joins TRBV11-2 to TRBJ2-3; TRBD1 aligns across 7 bases. The TCR was taken from a man aged 50-60 years who received an inactivated influenza vaccine. As DNA, the CDR3 is TGTGCCAGCAGCTTGACAGGGTCTAGCACAGATACGCAGTATTTT. Its protein is CASSLTGSSTDTQYF.